This T cell receptor beta chain appears in the sequencing data of a study of blood T cell repertoires in COVID-19. Study background: Sources were T cells, B-cell-depleted T cells, or PBMCs; the material itself was cDNA or gDNA.

Per the study methods: Reference gene primer amplification gave nucleated cell count estimates. This table comes from immunoSEQ multiplex PCR, and its TCRdb copy is limited to in-frame clones, with some not included. That table gives V, J and clone size, and the DNA gave D and trimming. The table includes 70,000 or so clones, around 91% detected once. Germline V gene sequence: CDR1 LNHDA, CDR2 SQIVND (reference sequence). V was pared by 8 bases and J by 7 bases, with 15 bases between. The CDR3 totals 14 residues. Sequencing was done on a sample of peripheral blood. The TCR comes from a human donor in a cohort sampled during active COVID-19. The rearrangement uses TRBV19 and TRBJ1-6, with D perhaps TRBD1 (5 bases). CDR3 DNA sequence: TGTGCCAGTGGGGAGGGGCAGCGAAATTCACCCCTCCACTTT. Translated, it gives CASGEGQRNSPLHF.